Reported below is one T cell receptor beta chain. This entry is derived from a study of control samples from healthy donors and cancer patients. The CDR3 has 11 amino acids. V lost 1 base to trimming and J lost 11 bases, with 8 bases between them. In germline, CDR1 is MNHEY, CDR2 SVGEGT. Here immunoSEQ multiplex PCR was the method, and the copy in TCRdb shows in-frame clones only, minus some. The data show about 120,000 clones, around 86% seen once. Sequencing input: blood. V gene TRBV6-2 or TRBV6-3 combines with J gene TRBJ1-1; D not certain. The origin of this receptor is a middle-aged man in good health. The CDR3 protein is CASSYWFGAFF. For the CDR3, the DNA is TGTGCCAGCAGTTACTGGTTCGGGGCTTTCTTT.